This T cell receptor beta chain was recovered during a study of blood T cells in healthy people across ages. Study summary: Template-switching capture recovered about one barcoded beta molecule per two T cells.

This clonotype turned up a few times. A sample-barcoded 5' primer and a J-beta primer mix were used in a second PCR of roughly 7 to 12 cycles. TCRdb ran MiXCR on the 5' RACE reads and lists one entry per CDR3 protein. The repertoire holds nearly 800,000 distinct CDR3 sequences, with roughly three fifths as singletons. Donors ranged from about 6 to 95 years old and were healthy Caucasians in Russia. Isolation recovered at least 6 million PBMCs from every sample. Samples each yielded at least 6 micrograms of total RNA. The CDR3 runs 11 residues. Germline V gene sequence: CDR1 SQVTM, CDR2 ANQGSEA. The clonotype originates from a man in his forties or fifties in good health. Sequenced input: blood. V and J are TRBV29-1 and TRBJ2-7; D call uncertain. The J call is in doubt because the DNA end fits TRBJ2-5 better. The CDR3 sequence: CSVAPTETQYF. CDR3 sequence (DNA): TGCAGCGTTGCTCCGACGGAGACCCAGTACTTC.